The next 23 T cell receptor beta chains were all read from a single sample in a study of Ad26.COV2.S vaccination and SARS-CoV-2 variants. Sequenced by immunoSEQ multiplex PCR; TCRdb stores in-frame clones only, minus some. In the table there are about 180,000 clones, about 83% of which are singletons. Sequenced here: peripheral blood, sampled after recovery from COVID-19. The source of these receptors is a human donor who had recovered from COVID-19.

In nucleotides, the CDR3 is TGTGCCAGCAGTTACATAGATTCACCCCTCCACTTT. Translation: CASSYIDSPLHF. This chain uses TRBV6-5 with TRBJ1-6; no clear D gene. The CDR3 has 12 residues. V was clipped by 2 bases and J by 8 bases, with 4 bases between them. Per the germline V gene, CDR1 is MNHEY and CDR2 is SVGAGI.

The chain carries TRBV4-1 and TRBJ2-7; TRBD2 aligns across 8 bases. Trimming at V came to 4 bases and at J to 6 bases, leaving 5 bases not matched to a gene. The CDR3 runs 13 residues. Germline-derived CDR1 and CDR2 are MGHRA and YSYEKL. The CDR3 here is CASSRGLGVEQYF. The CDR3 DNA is TGCGCCAGCAGCCGGGGACTAGGAGTCGAGCAGTACTTC.

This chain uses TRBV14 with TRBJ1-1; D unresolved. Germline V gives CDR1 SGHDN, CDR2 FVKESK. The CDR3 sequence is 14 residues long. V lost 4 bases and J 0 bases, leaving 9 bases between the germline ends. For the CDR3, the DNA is TGTGCCAGCAGCCTCCTTGGGTTGAACACTGAAGCTTTCTTT. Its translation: CASSLLGLNTEAFF.

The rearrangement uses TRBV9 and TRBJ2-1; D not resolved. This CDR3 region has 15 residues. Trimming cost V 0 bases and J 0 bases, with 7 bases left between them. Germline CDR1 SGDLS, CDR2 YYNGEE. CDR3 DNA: TGTGCCAGCAGCGTAGGGCAGAACTCCTACAATGAGCAGTTCTTC. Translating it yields CASSVGQNSYNEQFF. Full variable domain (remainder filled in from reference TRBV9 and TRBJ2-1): DSGVTQTPKHLITATGQRVTLRCSPRSGDLSVYWYQQSLDQGLQFLIQYYNGEERAKGNILERFSAQQFPDLHSELNLSSLELGDSALYFCASSVGQNSYNEQFFGPGTRLTVL.

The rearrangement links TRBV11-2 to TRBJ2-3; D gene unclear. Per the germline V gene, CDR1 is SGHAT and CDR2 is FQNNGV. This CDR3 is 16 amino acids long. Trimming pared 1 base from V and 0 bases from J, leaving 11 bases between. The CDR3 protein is CASSLVASVSTDTQYF. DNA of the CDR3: TGTGCCAGCAGCTTAGTGGCCTCCGTTAGCACAGATACGCAGTATTTT.

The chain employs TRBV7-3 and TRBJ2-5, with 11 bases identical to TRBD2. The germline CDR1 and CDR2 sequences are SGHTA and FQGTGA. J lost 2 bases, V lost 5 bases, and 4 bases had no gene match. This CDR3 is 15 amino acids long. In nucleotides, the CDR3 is TGTGCCAGCAGCCTGGGGACTAGCGGACAAGAGACCCAGTACTTC. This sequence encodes CASSLGTSGQETQYF. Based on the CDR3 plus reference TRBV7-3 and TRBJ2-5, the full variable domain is GAGVSQTPSNKVTEKGKYVELRCDPISGHTALYWYRQSLGQGPEFLIYFQGTGAADDSGLPNDRFFAVRPEGSVSTLKIQRTERGDSAVYLCASSLGTSGQETQYFGPGTRLLVL.

The CDR3 loop reads CASSVHRGRNEKLFF. CDR3 bases: TGTGCCAGCAGCGTTCACAGGGGGCGGAATGAAAAACTGTTTTTT. This chain joins TRBV9 and TRBJ1-4, with 9 bases that match TRBD1. The CDR3 length is 15 residues. Germline-derived CDR1 and CDR2 are SGDLS and YYNGEE. V lost 2 bases to trimming and J lost 5 bases; unmatched junction nucleotides: 4.

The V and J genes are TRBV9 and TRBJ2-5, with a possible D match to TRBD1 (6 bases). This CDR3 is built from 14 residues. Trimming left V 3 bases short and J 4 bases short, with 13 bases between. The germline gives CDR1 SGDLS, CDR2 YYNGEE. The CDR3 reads CASSGGPRGETQYF. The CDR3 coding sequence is TGTGCCAGCAGCGGGGGGCCCCGGGGAGAGACCCAGTACTTC.

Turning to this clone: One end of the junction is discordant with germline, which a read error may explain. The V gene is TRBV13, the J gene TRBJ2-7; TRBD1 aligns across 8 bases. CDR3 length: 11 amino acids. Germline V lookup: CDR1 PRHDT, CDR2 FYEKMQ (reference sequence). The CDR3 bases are TGTGCCAGCAGCATAGGACAGGGTACGTACTTC. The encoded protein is CASSIGQGTYF.

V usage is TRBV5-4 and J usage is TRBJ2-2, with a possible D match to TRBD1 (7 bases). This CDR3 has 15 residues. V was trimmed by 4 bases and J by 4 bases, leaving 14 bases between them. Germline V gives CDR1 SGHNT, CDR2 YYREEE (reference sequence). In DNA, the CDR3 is TGTGCCAGCAGCACCCGACAGGGACTCACCGGGGAGCTGTTTTTT. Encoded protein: CASSTRQGLTGELFF.

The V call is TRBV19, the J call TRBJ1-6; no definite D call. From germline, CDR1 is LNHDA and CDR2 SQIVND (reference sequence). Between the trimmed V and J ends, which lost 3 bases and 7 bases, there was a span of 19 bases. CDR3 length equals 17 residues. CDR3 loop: CASSIANGLLGNSPLHF. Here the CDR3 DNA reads TGTGCCAGTAGTATCGCCAACGGGCTCCTGGGGAATTCACCCCTCCACTTT.

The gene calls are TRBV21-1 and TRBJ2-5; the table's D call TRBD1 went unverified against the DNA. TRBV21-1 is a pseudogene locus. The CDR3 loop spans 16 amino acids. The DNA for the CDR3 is TGTGCCAGCAGCAAATGCTCGGGGACAGCAGGAGAGACCCAGTACTTC. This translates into CASSKCSGTAGETQYF.

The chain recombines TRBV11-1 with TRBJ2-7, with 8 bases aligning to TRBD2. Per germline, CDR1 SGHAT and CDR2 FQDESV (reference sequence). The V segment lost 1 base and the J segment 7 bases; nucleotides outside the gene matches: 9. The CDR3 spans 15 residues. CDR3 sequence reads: CASSLGGGFTWEQYF. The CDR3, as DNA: TGTGCCAGCAGCTTAGGCGGGGGGTTTACCTGGGAGCAGTACTTC.

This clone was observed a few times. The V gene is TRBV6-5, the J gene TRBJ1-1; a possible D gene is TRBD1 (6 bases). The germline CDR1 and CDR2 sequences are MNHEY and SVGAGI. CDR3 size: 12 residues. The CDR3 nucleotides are TGTGCTTTGACAGGCCGGAGGACTGAAGCTTTCTTT. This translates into CALTGRRTEAFF.

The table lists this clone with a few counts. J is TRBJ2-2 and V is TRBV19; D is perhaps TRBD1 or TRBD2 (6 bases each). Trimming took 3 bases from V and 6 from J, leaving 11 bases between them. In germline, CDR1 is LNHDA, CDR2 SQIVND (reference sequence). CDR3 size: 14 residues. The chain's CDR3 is CASSMAGHAGELFF. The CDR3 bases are TGTGCCAGTAGTATGGCGGGACACGCCGGGGAGCTGTTTTTT.

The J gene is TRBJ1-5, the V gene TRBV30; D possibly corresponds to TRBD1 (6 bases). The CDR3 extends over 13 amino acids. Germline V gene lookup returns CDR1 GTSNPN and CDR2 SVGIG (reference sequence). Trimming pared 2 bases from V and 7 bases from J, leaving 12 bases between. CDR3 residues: CAWSQGQGQPQHF. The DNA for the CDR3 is TGTGCCTGGAGTCAGGGGCAGGGGCAGCCCCAGCATTTT.

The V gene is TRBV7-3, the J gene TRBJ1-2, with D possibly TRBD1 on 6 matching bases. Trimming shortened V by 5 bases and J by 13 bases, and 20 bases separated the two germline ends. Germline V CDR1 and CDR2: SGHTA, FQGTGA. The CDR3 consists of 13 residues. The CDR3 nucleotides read TGTGCCAGCAGCGACTCGCCCGGACAGTCTGCCACCTTC. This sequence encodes CASSDSPGQSATF.

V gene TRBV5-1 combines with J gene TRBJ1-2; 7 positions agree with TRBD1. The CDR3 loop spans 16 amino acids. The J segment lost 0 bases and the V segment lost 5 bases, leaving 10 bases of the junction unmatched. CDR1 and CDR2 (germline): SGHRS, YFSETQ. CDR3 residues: CASRPPAGTANYGYTF. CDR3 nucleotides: TGCGCCAGCAGACCTCCCGCCGGGACAGCTAACTATGGCTACACCTTC. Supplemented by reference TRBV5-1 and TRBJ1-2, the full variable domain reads KAGVTQTPRYLIKTRGQQVTLSCSPISGHRSVSWYQQTPGQGLQFLFEYFSETQRNKGNFPGRFSGRQFSNSRSEMNVSTLELGDSALYLCASRPPAGTANYGYTFGSGTRLTVV.

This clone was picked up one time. The CDR3 loop is CASRDRTGAEAFF. The CDR3 DNA sequence: TGTGCCAGCAGAGACCGTACGGGTGCGGAAGCTTTCTTT. The V and J genes are TRBV6-5 and TRBJ1-1; D uncertain. CDR3 length equals 13 residues. V lost 6 bases and J lost 8, with 16 bases in between. CDR1 is MNHEY and CDR2 is SVGAGI in the germline V gene.

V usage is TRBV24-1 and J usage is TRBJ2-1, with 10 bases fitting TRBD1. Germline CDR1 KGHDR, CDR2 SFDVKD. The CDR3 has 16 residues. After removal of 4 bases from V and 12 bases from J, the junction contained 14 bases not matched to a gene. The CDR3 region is CATSDLPGTGAWGQFF. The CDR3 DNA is TGTGCCACCAGTGACCTACCCGGGACAGGGGCTTGGGGGCAGTTCTTC.

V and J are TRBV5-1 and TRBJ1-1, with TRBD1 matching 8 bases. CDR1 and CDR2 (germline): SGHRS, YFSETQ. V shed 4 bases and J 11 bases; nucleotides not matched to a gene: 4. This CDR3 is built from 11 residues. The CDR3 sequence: CASSMDREAFF. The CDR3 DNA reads TGCGCCAGCAGCATGGACAGGGAGGCTTTCTTT. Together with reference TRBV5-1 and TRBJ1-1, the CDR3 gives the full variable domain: KAGVTQTPRYLIKTRGQQVTLSCSPISGHRSVSWYQQTPGQGLQFLFEYFSETQRNKGNFPGRFSGRQFSNSRSEMNVSTLELGDSALYLCASSMDREAFFGQGTRLTVV.

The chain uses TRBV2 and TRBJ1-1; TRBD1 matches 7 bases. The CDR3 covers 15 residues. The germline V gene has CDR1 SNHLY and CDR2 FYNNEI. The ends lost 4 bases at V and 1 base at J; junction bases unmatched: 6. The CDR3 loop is CASSAQGQPNTEAFF. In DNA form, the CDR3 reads TGTGCCAGCAGTGCCCAGGGACAGCCGAACACTGAAGCTTTCTTT.

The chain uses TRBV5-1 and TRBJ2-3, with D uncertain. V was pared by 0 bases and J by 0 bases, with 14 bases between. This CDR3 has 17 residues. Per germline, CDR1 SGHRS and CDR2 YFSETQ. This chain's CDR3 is CASSLERRVQSTDTQYF. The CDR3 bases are TGCGCCAGCAGCTTGGAACGTCGGGTTCAAAGCACAGATACGCAGTATTTT.